This T cell receptor (beta chain) derives from a study of OX40 agonist ivuxolimab in advanced cancers. Study-level information: The treatment was a fully human IgG2 OX40 agonist, ivuxolimab. Patients were treated with intravenous ivuxolimab, dosed at 0.01 to 10 mg/kg and infused every 2 weeks.

Patients were ineligible given autoimmune disease history or systemic immunosuppression. The CDR3 spans 19 residues. Germline values: CDR1 MDHEN, CDR2 SYDVKM. V was cut by 6 bases and J by 0 bases, with 25 bases left in between. Using immunoSEQ multiplex PCR, the repertoire was profiled, and TCRdb retains in-frame clones only, with some absent. Of fewer than 70,000 clones in the sample, around 93% were seen once. This sequence was found in an adult with an advanced solid tumor such as melanoma, head and neck, liver or kidney cancer. The material sequenced was CD4+ or CD8+ T cells sorted from blood, taken in a trial of the OX40 agonist ivuxolimab. The genes are TRBV28 and TRBJ2-3, with D perhaps TRBD2 (6 bases). In DNA, the CDR3 is TGTGCCAGCAGCCCCCGGCGGGGATCGAGCGGAGGTAGCACAGATACGCAGTATTTT. It specifies CASSPRRGSSGGSTDTQYF.